This TCR beta chain emerged from a study of cytomegalovirus exposure and HLA in healthy donors. It was with 60 Vbeta and 13 Jbeta primers that the PCR ran. Sequencing was performed with immunoSEQ multiplex PCR; in TCRdb, only in-frame clones are kept and a portion is missing. This repertoire includes around 160,000 clones. The CDR3 length is 14 residues. CDR1 GTSNPN and CDR2 SVGIG come from the germline V gene (reference sequence). V lost 1 base, J lost 2 bases, and 11 bases lay in between. The source material was PBMCs. This chain links TRBV30 with TRBJ1-1; a weak D match, TRBD1 (6 bases). This TCR was sampled from a woman aged 45-65 years in good health and CMV-seronegative. Written as DNA, the CDR3 is TGTGCCTGGAGTGCAGGGGCCACCAACACTGAAGCTTTCTTT. This translates into CAWSAGATNTEAFF.